This T cell receptor beta chain was sequenced in a study of cytomegalovirus exposure and HLA in healthy donors. Study conclusions and caveats: HLA allele associations emerged for under 20,000 TCR beta sequences in a later analysis, at 0.05 false discovery rate. The study put about 180 TCR beta chains on its list as cytomegalovirus-associated. In vitro assays verified that three CMV-associated chains recognized CMV antigens specifically. Among donors in an Asian-associated ancestry cluster, a later analysis reportedly found fewer N-insertions than the roughly 610-donor mean.

It was with 60 Vbeta and 13 Jbeta primers that the PCR ran. This table comes from immunoSEQ multiplex PCR, and its TCRdb copy is limited to in-frame clones, with some not included. Among around 200,000 clones listed, over 80% were seen once. A remark on this clone: Antigen: not known.

Per germline, CDR1 SEHNR and CDR2 FQNEAQ (reference sequence). This CDR3 comprises 14 residues. The V gene lost 2 bases and the J gene lost 6 bases, with 12 bases spanning the gap. The sequenced material came from PBMCs. The TCR sequence derives from a man in his forties or fifties in good health and CMV-seronegative. The chain carries TRBV7-9 and TRBJ2-3; possibly TRBD2 for D (6 bases). The CDR3 coding sequence is TGTGCCAGCAGCTTACCCCTAGCGACGGATACGCAGTATTTT. Its translation is CASSLPLATDTQYF.